This entry concerns a single T cell receptor beta chain. Here immunoSEQ multiplex PCR was the method, and the copy in TCRdb shows in-frame clones only, minus some. The sample consists of over 70,000 clones, around three quarters of them appearing once. The data derive from a study of T cell responses to AZD1222 COVID-19 vaccine. The CDR3 runs to 15 residues. V was clipped by 3 bases and J by 5 bases, with 15 bases between them. Germline CDR1 is SGHDT and CDR2 is YYEEEE. This clonotype was sampled from an adult who received the MenACWY meningococcal vaccine as a control. The sample in question was peripheral blood, obtained 28 days after the second dose of the MenACWY control vaccine. The J gene is TRBJ2-1, the V gene TRBV5-6; possibly TRBD1 or TRBD2 for D (5 bases each). The CDR3 coding sequence is TGTGCCAGCAGCTCGGTTGTCGGGGACCACAATGAGCAGTTCTTC. It encodes CASSSVVGDHNEQFF. The full variable domain, completed using reference TRBV5-6 and TRBJ2-1, is DAGVTQSPTHLIKTRGQQVTLRCSPKSGHDTVSWYQQALGQGPQFIFQYYEEEERQRGNFPDRFSGHQFPNYSSELNVNALLLGDSALYLCASSSVVGDHNEQFFGPGTRLTVL.